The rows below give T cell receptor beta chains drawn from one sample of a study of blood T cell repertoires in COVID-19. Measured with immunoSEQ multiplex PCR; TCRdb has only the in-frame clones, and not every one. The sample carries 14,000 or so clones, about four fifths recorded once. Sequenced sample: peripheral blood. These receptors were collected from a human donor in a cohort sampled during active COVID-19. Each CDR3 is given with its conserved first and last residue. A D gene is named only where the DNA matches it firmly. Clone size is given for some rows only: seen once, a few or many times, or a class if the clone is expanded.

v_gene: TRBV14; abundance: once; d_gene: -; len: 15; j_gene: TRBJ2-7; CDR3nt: TGTGCCAGCAGCCAAGTAGACGGGACTTTCTACGAGCAGTACTTC; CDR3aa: CASSQVDGTFYEQYF
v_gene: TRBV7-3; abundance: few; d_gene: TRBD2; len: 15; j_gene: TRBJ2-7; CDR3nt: TGTGCCAGCAGCCCAGGACTAGCGGGGGCCTACGAGCAGTACTTC; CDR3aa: CASSPGLAGAYEQYF
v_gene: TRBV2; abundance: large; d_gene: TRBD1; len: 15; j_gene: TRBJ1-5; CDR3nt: TGTGCCAGCAGAGACGGGACAGGGGGCTTTCAGCCCCAGCATTTT; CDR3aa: CASRDGTGGFQPQHF
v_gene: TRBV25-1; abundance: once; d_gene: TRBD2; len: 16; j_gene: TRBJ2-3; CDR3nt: TGTGCCAGCGGCCCCAGACTAGCGGGGGACACAGATACGCAGTATTTT; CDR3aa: CASGPRLAGDTDTQYF
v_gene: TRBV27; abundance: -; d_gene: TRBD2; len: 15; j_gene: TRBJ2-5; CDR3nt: TGTGCCAGCAGTGGGCGGGCTAGCGGGAGAGAGACCCAGTACTTC; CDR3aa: CASSGRASGRETQYF
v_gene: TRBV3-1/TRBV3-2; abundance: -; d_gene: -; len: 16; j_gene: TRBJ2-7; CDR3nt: TGTGCCAGCAGCCAAGTTATCCGGGACCTGCGGGGCGAGCAGTACTTC; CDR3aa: CASSQVIRDLRGEQYF
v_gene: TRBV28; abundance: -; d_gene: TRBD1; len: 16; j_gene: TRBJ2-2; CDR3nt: TGTGCCAGCAGAGTTAACGGGCTCAGGGGGTCCGGGGAGCTGTTTTTT; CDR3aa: CASRVNGLRGSGELFF
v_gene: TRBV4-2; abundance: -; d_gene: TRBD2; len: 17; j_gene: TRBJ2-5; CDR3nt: TGTGCCAGCAGCAGTCGACTAGCGGGTGGCCGGCAAGAGACCCAGTACTTC; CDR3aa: CASSSRLAGGRQETQYF
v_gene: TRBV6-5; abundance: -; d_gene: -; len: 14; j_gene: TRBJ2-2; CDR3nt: TGTGCCAGCAGTCCCGGGACAAGCGCCGGGGAGCTGTTTTTT; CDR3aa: CASSPGTSAGELFF
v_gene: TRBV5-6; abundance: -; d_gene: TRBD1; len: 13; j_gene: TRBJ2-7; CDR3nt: TGTGCCAGCAGCTGGGACAGCTCCTACGAGCAGTACTTC; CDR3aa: CASSWDSSYEQYF
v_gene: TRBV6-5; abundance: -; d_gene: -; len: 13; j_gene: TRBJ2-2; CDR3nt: TGTGCCAGCAGTCCAACTTACACCGGGGAGCTGTTTTTT; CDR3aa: CASSPTYTGELFF
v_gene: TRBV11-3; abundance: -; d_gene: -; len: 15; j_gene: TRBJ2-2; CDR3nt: TGTGCCAGCACCCCGGACACCGGGAACACCGGGGAGCTGTTTTTT; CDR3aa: CASTPDTGNTGELFF
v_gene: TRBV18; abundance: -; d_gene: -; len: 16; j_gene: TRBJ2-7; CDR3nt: TGTGCCAGCTCACCACCGACTCGGGACACTTCCTACGAGCAGTACTTC; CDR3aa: CASSPPTRDTSYEQYF
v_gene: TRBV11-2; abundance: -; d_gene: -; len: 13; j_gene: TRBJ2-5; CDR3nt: TGTGCCAGCAGCTTAGATCGAGAGGAGACCCAGTACTTC; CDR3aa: CASSLDREETQYF
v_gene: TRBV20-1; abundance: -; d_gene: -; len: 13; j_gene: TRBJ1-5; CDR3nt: TGCAGTGCTAGTCCCGGGGTTTTTCAGCCCCAGCATTTT; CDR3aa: CSASPGVFQPQHF
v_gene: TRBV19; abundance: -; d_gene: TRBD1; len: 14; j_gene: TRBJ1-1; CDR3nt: TGTGCCAGTAATACAAGGACAGGGAACACTGAAGCTTTCTTT; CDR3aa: CASNTRTGNTEAFF
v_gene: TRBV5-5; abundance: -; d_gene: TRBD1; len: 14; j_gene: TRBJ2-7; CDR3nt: TGTGCCAGCAGCTGGGACAGGGGACCCTACGAGCAGTACTTC; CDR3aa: CASSWDRGPYEQYF
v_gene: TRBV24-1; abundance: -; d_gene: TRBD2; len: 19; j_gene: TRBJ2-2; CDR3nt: TGTGCCACCAGTGATTCAGGGACTAGCGGGAAAGGAGGCACCGGGGAGCTGTTTTTT; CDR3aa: CATSDSGTSGKGGTGELFF
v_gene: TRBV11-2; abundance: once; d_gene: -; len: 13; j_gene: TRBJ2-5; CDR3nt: TGTGCCAGCAGTTCCGGGGACCAAGAGACCCAGTACTTC; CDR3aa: CASSSGDQETQYF
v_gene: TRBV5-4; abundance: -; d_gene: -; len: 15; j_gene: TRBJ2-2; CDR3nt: TGTGCCAGCAGTTCCGGAACAGGGTACACCGGGGAGCTGTTTTTT; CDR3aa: CASSSGTGYTGELFF
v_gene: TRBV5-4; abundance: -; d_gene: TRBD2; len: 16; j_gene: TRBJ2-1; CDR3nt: TGTGCCAGCAGTCGGCAGGCTAGCGGGGCCTTAAATGAGCAGTTCTTC; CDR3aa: CASSRQASGALNEQFF
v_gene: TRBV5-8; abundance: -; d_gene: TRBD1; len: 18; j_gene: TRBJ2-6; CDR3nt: TGTGCCAGCAGCCGACGGACAGGGGGCCTGTCTGGGGCCAACGTCCTGACTTTC; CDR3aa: CASSRRTGGLSGANVLTF
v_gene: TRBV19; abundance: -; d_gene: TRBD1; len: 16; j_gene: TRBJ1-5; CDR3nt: TGTGCCAGTAATTTTCAGGGGGGTGCGGGCAATCAGCCCCAGCATTTT; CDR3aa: CASNFQGGAGNQPQHF
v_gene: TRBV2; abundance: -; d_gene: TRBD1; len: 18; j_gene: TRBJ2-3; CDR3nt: TGTGCCAGCAGTGAGTGGACAGGGTTTTTACCCCCCACAGATACGCAGTATTTT; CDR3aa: CASSEWTGFLPPTDTQYF
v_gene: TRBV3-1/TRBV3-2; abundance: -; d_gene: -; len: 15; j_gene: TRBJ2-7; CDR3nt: TGTGCCAGCAGCCAAGCCCTTGCGGGATCCTACGAGCAGTACTTC; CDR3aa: CASSQALAGSYEQYF
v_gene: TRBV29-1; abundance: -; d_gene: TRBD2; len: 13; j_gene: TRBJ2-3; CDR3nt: TGCAGCGTTGGACTAGCGGGGATAGATACGCAGTATTTT; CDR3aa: CSVGLAGIDTQYF
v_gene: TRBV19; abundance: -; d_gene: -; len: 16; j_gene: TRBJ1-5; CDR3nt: TGTGCCAGTAGTATAGATCAGGGATATAGCAATCAGCCCCAGCATTTT; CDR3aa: CASSIDQGYSNQPQHF
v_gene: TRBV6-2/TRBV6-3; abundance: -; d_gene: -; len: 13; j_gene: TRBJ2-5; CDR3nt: TGTGCCAGCAGTTACCTACAGAAAGAGACCCAGTACTTC; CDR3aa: CASSYLQKETQYF